A selection of T cell receptor beta chains follows, all from one sample in a study of blood T cell repertoires in COVID-19. The method was immunoSEQ multiplex PCR; TCRdb's version includes in-frame clones alone and lacks a portion of them. Of tens of thousands of clones listed, approximately 80% are singletons. Sequencing was done on a sample of peripheral blood. The receptor source for this set is a man older than 75 with COVID-19, enrolled during active disease. The CDR3 runs from the conserved cysteine through the conserved F or W. A D gene is named only where the DNA matches it firmly. Not every row has a clone size; where given, it reads once, few, many or a size class.

abundance: many; j_gene: TRBJ1-2; d_gene: NA; v_gene: TRBV5-6; CDR3nt: TGTGCCAGCAGCTTGGCCCCATGGGGGCCCACCTATGGCTACACCTTC; CDR3aa: CASSLAPWGPTYGYTF
abundance: once; j_gene: TRBJ1-5; d_gene: NA; v_gene: TRBV19; CDR3nt: TGTGCCAGTAGTATGCAGGGCGGTCAGCCCCAGCATTTT; CDR3aa: CASSMQGGQPQHF
abundance: few; j_gene: TRBJ1-5; d_gene: NA; v_gene: TRBV19; CDR3nt: TGTGCCAGTACCTCGACGCGGGGAAACAATCAGCCCCAGCATTTT; CDR3aa: CASTSTRGNNQPQHF
abundance: once; j_gene: TRBJ1-2; d_gene: NA; v_gene: TRBV5-4; CDR3nt: TGTGCCAGCAGCTTGGTGCCGGGGGACTATGGCTACACCTTC; CDR3aa: CASSLVPGDYGYTF
abundance: NA; j_gene: TRBJ2-7; d_gene: NA; v_gene: TRBV5-1; CDR3nt: TGCGCCAGCAGCTTGCAGGGTTACGAGCAGTACTTC; CDR3aa: CASSLQGYEQYF
abundance: NA; j_gene: TRBJ1-1; d_gene: NA; v_gene: TRBV14; CDR3nt: TGTGCCAGCAGCCAAGGGCAGAACACTGAAGCTTTCTTT; CDR3aa: CASSQGQNTEAFF
abundance: NA; j_gene: TRBJ2-3; d_gene: NA; v_gene: TRBV5-1; CDR3nt: TGCGCCAGCAGCTTCGCGGGGGCCTACACAGATACGCAGTATTTT; CDR3aa: CASSFAGAYTDTQYF
abundance: NA; j_gene: TRBJ1-1; d_gene: NA; v_gene: TRBV4-3; CDR3nt: TGCGCCAGCAGCCCCCGGGGGTGGGCGGCGGCGGGGATGAACACTGAAGCTTTCTTT; CDR3aa: CASSPRGWAAAGMNTEAFF
abundance: NA; j_gene: TRBJ2-5; d_gene: NA; v_gene: TRBV5-8; CDR3nt: TGTGCCAGCAGCTCGCGTAAAGAGACCCAGTACTTC; CDR3aa: CASSSRKETQYF
abundance: NA; j_gene: TRBJ2-1; d_gene: NA; v_gene: TRBV9; CDR3nt: TGTGCCAGCAGCGAGAGGGGGATGAAGACCTACAATGAGCAGTTCTTC; CDR3aa: CASSERGMKTYNEQFF
abundance: once; j_gene: TRBJ2-4; d_gene: TRBD1; v_gene: TRBV7-2; CDR3nt: TGTGCCAGCAGCTTAGGGGGGACAGGACGACTCGGGAACATTCAGTACTTC; CDR3aa: CASSLGGTGRLGNIQYF
abundance: NA; j_gene: TRBJ1-5; d_gene: TRBD1; v_gene: TRBV6-5; CDR3nt: TGTGCCAGCACCGCGACAGGGCCGAATCAGCCCCAGCATTTT; CDR3aa: CASTATGPNQPQHF
abundance: once; j_gene: TRBJ1-2; d_gene: TRBD1; v_gene: TRBV18; CDR3nt: TGTGCCAGCTCACCGGACAGGGGTGCGAATGGCTACACCTTC; CDR3aa: CASSPDRGANGYTF
abundance: NA; j_gene: TRBJ2-2; d_gene: TRBD1; v_gene: TRBV7-3; CDR3nt: TGTGCCAGCAGCTTAACTTACAGGGGCGAGGCCGGGGAGCTGTTTTTT; CDR3aa: CASSLTYRGEAGELFF
abundance: NA; j_gene: TRBJ2-1; d_gene: TRBD1; v_gene: TRBV6-5; CDR3nt: TGTGCCAGCAGTTACTCAGGGGGCAGCGATGAGCAGTTCTTC; CDR3aa: CASSYSGGSDEQFF
abundance: NA; j_gene: TRBJ1-6; d_gene: NA; v_gene: TRBV5-6; CDR3nt: TGTGCCAGCAGCTTGGTTGGGACAAACAGAAATTCACCCCTCCACTTT; CDR3aa: CASSLVGTNRNSPLHF
abundance: once; j_gene: TRBJ2-2; d_gene: TRBD2; v_gene: TRBV10-3; CDR3nt: TGTGCCATCAGTGCTGGGACTAGCGGGGCCTGGAGGTCGAACACCGGGGAGCTGTTTTTT; CDR3aa: CAISAGTSGAWRSNTGELFF
abundance: NA; j_gene: TRBJ2-2; d_gene: NA; v_gene: TRBV5-1; CDR3nt: TGCGCCAGCAGCTTGGGCGTGACTTCAACGAACACCGGGGAGCTGTTTTTT; CDR3aa: CASSLGVTSTNTGELFF
abundance: NA; j_gene: TRBJ2-3; d_gene: NA; v_gene: TRBV27; CDR3nt: TGTGCCAGCAGTTTGGAGAGGGCCACAGATACGCAGTATTTT; CDR3aa: CASSLERATDTQYF
abundance: NA; j_gene: TRBJ2-3; d_gene: TRBD2; v_gene: TRBV10-3; CDR3nt: TGTGCCATCAGTGAGCCGACTAGCGGGGGGTCCACAGATACGCAGTATTTT; CDR3aa: CAISEPTSGGSTDTQYF
abundance: NA; j_gene: TRBJ2-1; d_gene: TRBD1; v_gene: TRBV4-1; CDR3nt: TGCGCCAGCAGCCAAAGGGCAGGGGGCAAGTTTGCGCAGTTCTTC; CDR3aa: CASSQRAGGKFAQFF
abundance: NA; j_gene: TRBJ2-3; d_gene: NA; v_gene: TRBV11-2; CDR3nt: TGTGCCAGCAGCTTAGATCTCGGAGATACGCAGTATTTT; CDR3aa: CASSLDLGDTQYF
abundance: NA; j_gene: TRBJ1-6; d_gene: NA; v_gene: TRBV5-4; CDR3nt: TGTGCCAGCAGCTTGTCCGGGGTCAATTCACCCCTCCACTTT; CDR3aa: CASSLSGVNSPLHF
abundance: NA; j_gene: TRBJ2-1; d_gene: TRBD2; v_gene: TRBV27; CDR3nt: TGTGCCAGCAGCCCGGGACTAGCGTCACGTGAGCAGTTCTTC; CDR3aa: CASSPGLASREQFF
abundance: NA; j_gene: TRBJ1-6; d_gene: TRBD1; v_gene: TRBV27; CDR3nt: TGTGCCAGCAGAAGCGGACAGGGAAGTTCACCCCTCCACTTT; CDR3aa: CASRSGQGSSPLHF
abundance: NA; j_gene: TRBJ2-1; d_gene: TRBD2; v_gene: TRBV5-1; CDR3nt: TGCGCCAGCAGTGCCCGCGGTAGCGGGGGGGCTTCGGAGCAGTTCTTC; CDR3aa: CASSARGSGGASEQFF
abundance: NA; j_gene: TRBJ2-3; d_gene: NA; v_gene: TRBV7-9; CDR3nt: TGTGCCAGCAGCTTAGCAATCGGAGATACGCAGTATTTT; CDR3aa: CASSLAIGDTQYF
abundance: NA; j_gene: TRBJ1-1; d_gene: TRBD1; v_gene: TRBV5-8; CDR3nt: TGTGCCAGCAGCTTGGGCAGGGGGCGATCAGAAGCTTTCTTT; CDR3aa: CASSLGRGRSEAFF
abundance: NA; j_gene: TRBJ2-7; d_gene: NA; v_gene: TRBV5-1; CDR3nt: TGCGCCAGCAGCTTGGAGGACAGTACCTACGAGCAGTACTTC; CDR3aa: CASSLEDSTYEQYF
abundance: NA; j_gene: TRBJ2-1; d_gene: NA; v_gene: TRBV6-2/TRBV6-3; CDR3nt: TGTGCCAGCAGTTACTCTAGGGGGGGGCCCTACAATGAGCAGTTCTTC; CDR3aa: CASSYSRGGPYNEQFF
abundance: NA; j_gene: TRBJ1-1; d_gene: NA; v_gene: TRBV2; CDR3nt: TGTGCCAGCAGGTCCGCGTGGGGGGGCGACACTGAAGCTTTCTTT; CDR3aa: CASRSAWGGDTEAFF
abundance: once; j_gene: TRBJ1-2; d_gene: NA; v_gene: TRBV18; CDR3nt: TGTGCCAGCTCACCACTGGACAGCGTGGGCGACTACACCTTC; CDR3aa: CASSPLDSVGDYTF
abundance: few; j_gene: TRBJ1-2; d_gene: TRBD1; v_gene: TRBV6-6; CDR3nt: TGTGCCAGCAGCATTCCCGGACAGGACGTCTATGGCTACACCTTC; CDR3aa: CASSIPGQDVYGYTF
abundance: NA; j_gene: TRBJ1-4; d_gene: NA; v_gene: TRBV4-2; CDR3nt: TGTGCCAGCAGCCAAGAGAGGGAAAGTGAAAAACTGTTTTTT; CDR3aa: CASSQERESEKLFF
abundance: NA; j_gene: TRBJ1-3; d_gene: NA; v_gene: TRBV19; CDR3nt: TGTGCCAGTATAAGGGACACGGCTCTACTCTCTGGAAACACCATATATTTT; CDR3aa: CASIRDTALLSGNTIYF
abundance: NA; j_gene: TRBJ1-1; d_gene: NA; v_gene: TRBV12-3/TRBV12-4; CDR3nt: TGTGCCAGCAGTACGACAGGAAACACTGAAGCTTTCTTT; CDR3aa: CASSTTGNTEAFF
abundance: NA; j_gene: TRBJ2-2; d_gene: NA; v_gene: TRBV5-1; CDR3nt: TGCGCCAGCAGCGGTCTAGCAGATCCGAACACCGGGGAGCTGTTTTTT; CDR3aa: CASSGLADPNTGELFF
abundance: few; j_gene: TRBJ1-2; d_gene: TRBD1; v_gene: TRBV10-3; CDR3nt: TGTGCCATCAGTGGGATCAGACAGGGGGCGCATGGCTACACCTTC; CDR3aa: CAISGIRQGAHGYTF
abundance: NA; j_gene: TRBJ1-4; d_gene: NA; v_gene: TRBV4-3; CDR3nt: TGCGCCAGCAGCCGGGGGGTAGGAGAAAAACTGTTTTTT; CDR3aa: CASSRGVGEKLFF
abundance: NA; j_gene: TRBJ2-2; d_gene: TRBD1; v_gene: TRBV6-5; CDR3nt: TGTGCCAGCGGACAGGGTTTTTCCGGGGAGCTGTTTTTT; CDR3aa: CASGQGFSGELFF
abundance: few; j_gene: TRBJ1-1; d_gene: NA; v_gene: TRBV10-3; CDR3nt: TGTGCCATCAGTGAGGAGAAGTGGACTGAAGCTTTCTTT; CDR3aa: CAISEEKWTEAFF
abundance: once; j_gene: TRBJ1-2; d_gene: NA; v_gene: TRBV6-2/TRBV6-3; CDR3nt: TGTGCCAGCAGTTACTCCGGTCGACTAGGAGGTTATGGCTACACCTTC; CDR3aa: CASSYSGRLGGYGYTF
abundance: NA; j_gene: TRBJ1-1; d_gene: NA; v_gene: TRBV5-8; CDR3nt: TGTGCCAGCAGCGGCGGACTCTTACTAGGGACTGAAGCTTTCTTT; CDR3aa: CASSGGLLLGTEAFF
abundance: NA; j_gene: TRBJ1-3; d_gene: TRBD1; v_gene: TRBV24-1; CDR3nt: TGTGCCACCAGACCCACAGGGGACTCTGGAAACACCATATATTTT; CDR3aa: CATRPTGDSGNTIYF
abundance: NA; j_gene: TRBJ2-1; d_gene: TRBD2; v_gene: TRBV6-2/TRBV6-3; CDR3nt: TGTGCCAGCAGTACTAGCGGGGGGGCCATTGGGGAGCAGTTCTTC; CDR3aa: CASSTSGGAIGEQFF
abundance: NA; j_gene: TRBJ1-4; d_gene: TRBD1; v_gene: TRBV19; CDR3nt: TGTGCCAGTAGTATCACAGGGGCAGGAGAAACTAATGAAAAACTGTTTTTT; CDR3aa: CASSITGAGETNEKLFF
abundance: NA; j_gene: TRBJ2-1; d_gene: TRBD2; v_gene: TRBV14; CDR3nt: TGTGCCAGCAGCCAAGTTTTTAGCGGGAGGCCTCTTGGGAGTGAGCAGTTCTTC; CDR3aa: CASSQVFSGRPLGSEQFF
abundance: NA; j_gene: TRBJ1-6; d_gene: TRBD1; v_gene: TRBV28; CDR3nt: TGTGCCAGCAGTTTAGGGACAGGGGTTGGTTCACCCCTCCACTTT; CDR3aa: CASSLGTGVGSPLHF
abundance: few; j_gene: TRBJ2-1; d_gene: TRBD1; v_gene: TRBV9; CDR3nt: TGTGCCAGCAGCACCGGGACAGGGGAAGGTTACAATGAGCAGTTCTTC; CDR3aa: CASSTGTGEGYNEQFF